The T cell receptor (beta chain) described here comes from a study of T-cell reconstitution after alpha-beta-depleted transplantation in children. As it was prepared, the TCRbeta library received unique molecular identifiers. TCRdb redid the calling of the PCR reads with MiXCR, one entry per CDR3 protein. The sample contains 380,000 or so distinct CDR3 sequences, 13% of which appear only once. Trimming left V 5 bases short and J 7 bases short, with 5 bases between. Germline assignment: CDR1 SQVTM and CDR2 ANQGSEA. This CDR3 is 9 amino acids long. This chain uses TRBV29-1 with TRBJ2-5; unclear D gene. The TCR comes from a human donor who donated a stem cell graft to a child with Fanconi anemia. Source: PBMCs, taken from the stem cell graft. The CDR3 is CSVLRTQYF. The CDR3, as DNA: TGCAGCGTTCTAAGGACCCAGTACTTC.